One and the same sample provided the 20 T cell receptor beta chains below, sequenced in a study of T cells expressing NK-cell markers. TCRdb re-called the 5' RACE reads; every CDR3 protein appears as one record, without DNA. In total, the table holds 130,000 to 150,000 distinct CDR3 sequences. Sequencing was performed on blood T cells: a sorted CD56 or NKG2C T cell subset, CD4+ or CD8+ T cells, or bulk PBMC T cells (not recorded which). Source of these receptors: a young man in good health.

The V gene is TRBV3-1, the J gene TRBJ2-7; TCRdb calls TRBD2, which cannot be checked without DNA. There are 14 residues in the CDR3. Germline values: CDR1 LGHDT, CDR2 YNNKEL (reference sequence). The CDR3 loop is CASSSVGLFYEQYF.

Here the CDR3 reads CSAPRGTEQFF. The J gene is TRBJ2-1, the V gene TRBV20-1; TCRdb gives TRBD1 as the D gene, but with no DNA this cannot be confirmed. The CDR3 consists of 11 residues. CDR1 DFQATT and CDR2 SNEGSKA come from the germline V gene (reference sequence).

V gene TRBV27 combines with J gene TRBJ1-6; checking the TCRdb D call of TRBD1 is not possible without DNA. Germline V lookup: CDR1 MNHEY, CDR2 SMNVEV (reference sequence). The length of the CDR3 is 16 residues. CDR3 sequence: CASSPAGQIYNSPLHF.

J is TRBJ1-1 and V is TRBV29-1. Germline assignment: CDR1 SQVTM and CDR2 ANQGSEA. CDR3 length: 14 residues. The CDR3 loop reads CSVQGDWVNTEAFF. The full variable domain, in which reference TRBV29-1 and TRBJ1-1 provide the parts outside the CDR3, is SAVISQKPSRDICQRGTSLTIQCQVDSQVTMMFWYRQQPGQSLTLIATANQGSEATYESGFVIDKFPISRPNLTFSTLTVSNMSPEDSSIYLCSVQGDWVNTEAFFGQGTRLTVV.

This chain links TRBV4-1 with TRBJ2-1; TCRdb returns TRBD1, unconfirmable since there is no DNA. The germline V gene encodes CDR1 MGHRA and CDR2 YSYEKL. This CDR3 comprises 11 residues. This CDR3 is CASSRADEQFF.

The chain has TRBV27 and TRBJ2-7; TCRdb's D gene call, TRBD2, goes unchecked for lack of DNA. Germline CDR1 MNHEY, CDR2 SMNVEV (reference sequence). CDR3 length: 15 residues. Here the CDR3 reads CASSQGLAGGAEQYF.

The chain employs TRBV7-9 and TRBJ2-1; TCRdb reports TRBD1, a call that lacks DNA to check it against. Per the germline V gene, CDR1 is SEHNR and CDR2 is FQNEAQ (reference sequence). This CDR3 has 13 residues. CDR3 sequence: CASSSTPRNEQFF. The complete variable domain, with remaining parts taken from reference TRBV7-9 and TRBJ2-1, reads DTGVSQNPRHKITKRGQNVTFRCDPISEHNRLYWYRQTLGQGPEFLTYFQNEAQLEKSRLLSDRFSAERPKGSFSTLEIQRTEQGDSAMYLCASSSTPRNEQFFGPGTRLTVL.

V usage is TRBV18 and J usage is TRBJ1-6; TCRdb picks TRBD1, but there is no DNA to check that call. CDR1 and CDR2 (germline): KGHSH, LQKENI. CDR3 length equals 14 residues. CDR3 in amino acids: CASSPKQGASPLHF.

The V and J genes are TRBV6-5 and TRBJ1-1; TCRdb selects TRBD1, and the lack of DNA leaves this call unchecked. The CDR3 sequence is 14 residues long. Germline CDR1 reads MNHEY; CDR2 reads SVGAGI. The CDR3 loop reads CASSYAPGVYEAFF.

This chain joins TRBV7-6 and TRBJ2-3. Germline CDR1 SGHVS, CDR2 FNYEAQ. The length of the CDR3 is 15 residues. The CDR3 sequence is CASSLEGEYGDTQYF.

V usage is TRBV20-1 and J usage is TRBJ1-5; the D gene TCRdb calls, TRBD1, cannot be checked with no DNA. The CDR3 contains 14 residues. Germline V lookup: CDR1 DFQATT, CDR2 SNEGSKA (reference sequence). Here the CDR3 reads CSARDFSGTEPQHF.

The chain recombines TRBV2 with TRBJ2-7; the D call from TCRdb, TRBD2, cannot be confirmed without DNA. This CDR3 comprises 15 residues. CDR1 and CDR2 from the germline V gene are SNHLY and FYNNEI. This CDR3 is CASRLILAGGYEQYF.

This chain joins TRBV6-2 or TRBV6-3 and TRBJ2-1. The length of the CDR3 is 12 residues. CDR1 is MNHEY, CDR2 SVGEGT, per germline. CDR3: CASSLASLEQFF.

V is TRBV3-1 and J is TRBJ2-7. Germline CDR1 LGHDT, CDR2 YNNKEL (reference sequence). CDR3 size: 14 residues. This CDR3 is CASSPAPSSYEQYF.

The genes are TRBV20-1 and TRBJ1-4; the TRBD1 assignment by TCRdb is unverifiable without DNA. The CDR3 has 17 amino acids. Germline V lookup: CDR1 DFQATT, CDR2 SNEGSKA (reference sequence). CDR3 amino acids: CSARAAGGFATNEKLFF.

This rearrangement joins TRBV7-9 to TRBJ2-7; checking the TCRdb D call of TRBD1 is not possible without DNA. Germline CDR1 and CDR2: SEHNR and FQNEAQ (reference sequence). The CDR3 length is 13 residues. The CDR3 loop is CASSLVEGDEQYF. Filled out from reference TRBV7-9 and TRBJ2-7, the complete variable domain reads DTGVSQNPRHKITKRGQNVTFRCDPISEHNRLYWYRQTLGQGPEFLTYFQNEAQLEKSRLLSDRFSAERPKGSFSTLEIQRTEQGDSAMYLCASSLVEGDEQYFGPGTRLTVT.

The rearrangement joins TRBV13 to TRBJ2-5. Germline V CDR1 and CDR2: PRHDT, FYEKMQ (reference sequence). CDR3 length: 12 amino acids. CDR3 residues: CASSLNQETQYF.

V usage is TRBV5-6 and J usage is TRBJ2-7; TCRdb's D call, TRBD2, is unchecked because there is no DNA. The CDR3 covers 11 residues. Germline V gene lookup returns CDR1 SGHDT and CDR2 YYEEEE. The CDR3 reads CASGPSYEQYF. The full variable domain, completed using reference TRBV5-6 and TRBJ2-7, is DAGVTQSPTHLIKTRGQQVTLRCSPKSGHDTVSWYQQALGQGPQFIFQYYEEEERQRGNFPDRFSGHQFPNYSSELNVNALLLGDSALYLCASGPSYEQYFGPGTRLTVT.

V usage is TRBV5-4 and J usage is TRBJ2-1; without DNA, the TCRdb call of TRBD2 cannot be checked. The germline V gene has CDR1 SGHNT and CDR2 YYREEE (reference sequence). The CDR3 extends over 17 amino acids. The CDR3 region is CASNPDPAWMGYNEQFF. The full variable domain, in which reference TRBV5-4 and TRBJ2-1 provide the parts outside the CDR3, is ETGVTQSPTHLIKTRGQQVTLRCSSQSGHNTVSWYQQALGQGPQFIFQYYREEENGRGNFPPRFSGLQFPNYSSELNVNALELDDSALYLCASNPDPAWMGYNEQFFGPGTRLTVL.

The chain employs TRBV2 and TRBJ1-4; the D call of TRBD1 rests on TCRdb alone, since no DNA is present to check it. The CDR3 has 14 residues. CDR1 is SNHLY, CDR2 FYNNEI, per germline. The CDR3 protein is CASSTGTANEKLFF. Using reference TRBV2 and TRBJ1-4 for the parts outside the CDR3, the full variable domain is EPEVTQTPSHQVTQMGQEVILRCVPISNHLYFYWYRQILGQKVEFLVSFYNNEISEKSEIFDDQFSVERPDGSNFTLKIRSTKLEDSAMYFCASSTGTANEKLFFGSGTQLSVL.